Following are 8 T cell receptor beta chains from one sample sequenced in a study of blood T cell repertoires in COVID-19. Produced via immunoSEQ multiplex PCR; TCRdb's table is partial and in-frame only. The sample has about 230,000 clones; around 78% are singletons. The sequencing sample was made of peripheral blood. The receptors derive from a woman aged 70-85 years with active or convalescent COVID-19.

V usage is TRBV5-4 and J usage is TRBJ1-1; D perhaps matches TRBD1 (6 bases). CDR1 and CDR2 from the germline V gene are SGHNT and YYREEE (reference sequence). Deletions cut 4 bases from V and 0 bases from J, with 16 bases between. The CDR3 is 16 residues long. This CDR3 is CASSLTGLLMNTEAFF. CDR3 nucleotide sequence: TGTGCCAGCAGCCTGACAGGCTTACTCATGAACACTGAAGCTTTCTTT.

V and J are TRBV5-4 and TRBJ2-1; D perhaps matches TRBD2 (6 bases). Trimming pared 0 bases from V and 2 bases from J, leaving 9 bases between. The CDR3 is 15 amino acids. The germline CDR1 and CDR2 sequences are SGHNT and YYREEE (reference sequence). Here the CDR3 reads CASSLDSGAYNEQFF. The CDR3 nucleotides read TGTGCCAGCAGCTTGGATAGCGGAGCCTACAATGAGCAGTTCTTC.

This sequence joins TRBV29-1 and TRBJ2-3, with D maybe TRBD1 (6 bases). V lost 6 bases to trimming and J lost 6 bases, with 10 bases between them. Germline V lookup: CDR1 SQVTM, CDR2 ANQGSEA. The CDR3 length is 11 residues. CDR3 nucleotide sequence: TGCAGCGTGAGTAGGGGGGATACGCAGTATTTT. Protein: CSVSRGDTQYF.

In this sample, this clone turned up a few times. The chain has TRBV3-1 (or the pseudogene TRBV3-2) and TRBJ2-7, with D perhaps matching TRBD1 (5 bases). Trimming removed 0 bases from V and 5 bases from J, with 11 bases in between. From germline, CDR1 is LGHDT and CDR2 YNNKEL (reference sequence). The CDR3 covers 14 residues. For the CDR3, the DNA is TGTGCCAGCAGCCAAGATTTACAGGTTAACGAGCAGTACTTC. Translated: CASSQDLQVNEQYF.

V usage is TRBV1 and J usage is TRBJ2-1; the table names TRBD2, a call not compared with the DNA. TRBV1 is tagged as a pseudogene. CDR3 length equals 16 residues. CDR3 loop: CTSSLKAVAAYNEQFF. The CDR3, as DNA: TGCACCAGCAGCCTGAAGGCGGTAGCGGCCTACAATGAGCAGTTCTTC.

This clone was seen a handful of times. V is TRBV5-1 and J is TRBJ2-1; D gene uncertain. CDR3 size: 15 residues. V lost 0 bases and J lost 0, with 7 bases in between. CDR1 and CDR2 from the germline V gene are SGHRS and YFSETQ. The CDR3 here is CASSLVAASYNEQFF. DNA for the CDR3: TGCGCCAGCAGCTTGGTGGCTGCCTCCTACAATGAGCAGTTCTTC.

The rearrangement links TRBV5-8 to TRBJ2-2; the match to TRBD2 covers 10 bases. Germline V gene data show CDR1 as SGHTS and CDR2 as YDEGEE. With V trimmed by 1 base and J by 0 bases, 6 bases remained unmatched. The CDR3 sequence is 18 residues long. The CDR3 nucleotides read TGTGCCAGCAGCTTGCATTTAGCGGGGGGCACGAACACCGGGGAGCTGTTTTTT. Protein: CASSLHLAGGTNTGELFF.

V and J are TRBV13 and TRBJ1-1, with 8 nucleotides matching TRBD1. V trimming: 1 base; J trimming: 1 base; junction bases outside the gene matches: 14. The CDR3 contains 19 residues. The germline V gene has CDR1 PRHDT and CDR2 FYEKMQ (reference sequence). CDR3 DNA sequence: TGTGCCAGCAGCTTAGCCCCCCGGGGCCCTACAGGGGGGAACACTGAAGCTTTCTTT. Its protein is CASSLAPRGPTGGNTEAFF.